The 8 T cell receptor beta chains in this list originate from one sample, sequenced in a study of blood T cell repertoires in COVID-19. TCRdb's copy holds only in-frame clones and misses some; the assay was immunoSEQ multiplex PCR. The table shows hundreds of thousands of clones, with over 75% occurring only once. Sample: PBMCs or T cells enriched from blood (not recorded which). Receptors originate from a woman under 30 who had been exposed to COVID-19.

This chain joins TRBV19 and TRBJ2-2, with D possibly TRBD2 on 6 matching bases. V lost 1 base, J lost 7 bases, and 10 bases lay in between. Per the germline V gene, CDR1 is LNHDA and CDR2 is SQIVND (reference sequence). This CDR3 is built from 14 residues. CDR3 sequence reads: CASSIVGRSGELFF. In nucleotides, the CDR3 is TGTGCCAGTAGTATAGTGGGGAGGAGCGGGGAGCTGTTTTTT.

The chain joins TRBV3-1 (or the pseudogene TRBV3-2) to TRBJ2-7; 10 bases map to TRBD2. CDR1 and CDR2 (germline): LGHDT, YNNKEL (reference sequence). This CDR3 has 13 residues. Trimming cost V 1 base and J 6 bases; bases outside gene matches: 0. CDR3 in amino acids: CASSQVAGGEQYF. DNA of the CDR3: TGTGCCAGCAGCCAAGTAGCGGGAGGCGAGCAGTACTTC.

In this sample, this clone turned up once. The rearrangement links TRBV7-9 to TRBJ2-5; unclear D gene. The V gene's germline CDR1 is SEHNR and CDR2 FQNEAQ (reference sequence). This CDR3 is built from 13 residues. V was pared by 5 bases and J by 3 bases, with 10 bases between. The CDR3 loop reads CASSPSGEETQYF. Here the CDR3 DNA reads TGTGCCAGCAGCCCCTCGGGTGAAGAGACCCAGTACTTC.

This sequence joins TRBV28 and TRBJ2-5; a weak D match, TRBD1 (7 bases). The V gene lost 6 bases and the J gene lost 5 bases, with 13 bases spanning the gap. The germline gives CDR1 MDHEN, CDR2 SYDVKM. The length of the CDR3 is 13 residues. DNA for the CDR3: TGTGCCAGCAGCCAGGGGGGTGTCGAGACCCAGTACTTC. Its translation: CASSQGGVETQYF.

V and J are TRBV11-3 and TRBJ2-5, with 8 bases lining up with TRBD1. The J segment lost 5 bases and the V segment lost 4 bases, leaving 6 bases of the junction unmatched. CDR3 length equals 14 residues. Germline V CDR1 and CDR2: SGHNT, YENEEA. The CDR3 here is CASSSRTGQETQYF. The CDR3 region has the DNA TGTGCCAGCAGCTCCCGGACAGGGCAGGAGACCCAGTACTTC.

The chain couples TRBV5-4 to TRBJ1-2, with a tentative D call TRBD1 (6 bases). Trimming took off 4 bases at V and 2 bases at J, with 18 bases between the two ends. The CDR3 length is 16 residues. Germline V gene data show CDR1 as SGHNT and CDR2 as YYREEE (reference sequence). The CDR3 protein is CASSHKSDRLNYGYTF. The CDR3 DNA reads as TGTGCCAGCAGCCATAAGAGTGACAGGTTGAACTATGGCTACACCTTC.

There are a few counts of this clone. This chain links TRBV4-1 with TRBJ1-1, with D possibly matching TRBD1 (5 bases). Germline CDR1 and CDR2: MGHRA and YSYEKL. V was cut by 1 base and J by 1 base, with 16 bases left in between. This CDR3 contains 17 residues. CDR3 DNA sequence: TGCGCCAGCAGCCAAGCCTCTTGGAGGGGTCGGAACACTGAAGCTTTCTTT. Encoded protein: CASSQASWRGRNTEAFF.

V is TRBV5-1 and J is TRBJ2-5; D is possibly TRBD2 (6 bases). The V gene lost 4 bases and the J gene lost 0 bases, with 13 bases spanning the gap. This CDR3 contains 15 residues. The germline V gene has CDR1 SGHRS and CDR2 YFSETQ. CDR3: CASSPGLLNQETQYF. The CDR3 bases are TGCGCCAGCAGCCCGGGACTTCTGAACCAAGAGACCCAGTACTTC.